The TCR beta chain under discussion was sequenced for a study of breast tumors, draining lymph nodes, adjacent tissues (dated by TCRdb to 2016 to 2017). With regard to the full study: In breast cancer patients, the study compared the TCR beta repertoires of tumor, adjacent nontumor tissue and axillary lymph nodes. The study aimed to assess the relationships and possible T-cell exchange between tumor, surrounding tissue and draining lymph node repertoires in human breast cancer. What the work shows at the level of the full study, not this receptor alone: T-cell repertoire diversity in tumors was found to be lower than in lymph nodes but higher than in nontumor tissue, and preferential V and J gene usage was observed. Rather than being directly demonstrated, the conclusion that tumor T cells originate in lymph nodes was presented as consistent with a hypothesis. Tumor and nontumor tissue repertoires were significantly more similar in luminal-like than in basal-like breast cancer. The data were considered consistent with most tumor T cells being derived from the lymph node and subsequently expanding within tumor tissue.

The axillary draining lymph nodes of breast cancer patients were the source of the lymph node samples. Ten or more counts support this clonotype. It lacks a known antigen. The input lacks base qualities; no much larger clone sits a single base away. As encoded in the germline V gene (reference sequence), CDR1 is SGHNT while CDR2 is YYREEE. V is trimmed back by 1 base and J by 6 bases, and the junction contains 4 bases that no gene match accounts for. Its CDR3 holds 15 amino acids, cysteine through phenylalanine. Only the CDR3 DNA stays, 45 bases, in frame from base 1. Sequencer: Illumina HiSeq 2000. Multiplex PCR amplification was used to build the TCR beta chain libraries. The amplified TCR beta chain products were analyzed by high-throughput sequencing. TCRdb took the public reads, trimmed them with fastp at Q25, ran MiXCR for clone calling and kept in-frame beta chains. Rows with one shared CDR3 protein collapse into an entry with the most common genes and DNA. This sample is represented by fewer than 140,000 distinct CDR3 sequences; about 30% of them were singletons. Less than 6% of the sample lies in the top ten.

The chain joins TRBV5-4 to TRBJ2-1, and 10 junction bases match TRBD2. The specimen was axillary lymph node tissue. The sequence came from a female donor with breast cancer. Some clones in this sample may be carry-over from other donors' samples. The DNA is TGTGCCAGCAGCTTGACGAGCGGGGGGGCCAATGAGCAGTTCTTC. It codes for CASSLTSGGANEQFF.